These 23 T cell receptor beta chains were all obtained from the same sample, sequenced in a study of response to subunit inactivated influenza vaccine. TCRdb reprocessed the RT-PCR reads with MiXCR, giving one entry per CDR3 protein. The data contain 430,000 or so distinct CDR3 sequences, approximately 11% of them singletons. This material consisted of PBMCs from blood, taken around seven weeks after vaccination. All receptors come from a man aged 50-60 years who received an inactivated influenza vaccine.

This sequence joins TRBV28 and TRBJ2-3; 7 nucleotides match TRBD2. This CDR3 comprises 12 residues. Germline CDR1 is MDHEN and CDR2 is SYDVKM. The junction had 4 bases not matched to a gene; V was cut back by 8 bases and J by 5 bases. CDR3 in amino acids: CASGAGVDTQYF. DNA of the CDR3: TGTGCCAGCGGGGCGGGAGTAGATACGCAGTATTTT. Filled out from reference TRBV28 and TRBJ2-3, the complete variable domain reads DVKVTQSSRYLVKRTGEKVFLECVQDMDHENMFWYRQDPGLGLRLIYFSYDVKMKEKGDIPEGYSVSREKKERFSLILESASTNQTSMYLCASGAGVDTQYFGPGTRLTVL.

This clonotype was detected ten times or more. V and J are TRBV20-1 and TRBJ2-7; 7 bases agree with TRBD2. Germline V gene lookup returns CDR1 DFQATT and CDR2 SNEGSKA (reference sequence). V trimming: 0 bases; J trimming: 3 bases; junction bases outside the gene matches: 11. The CDR3 contains 16 residues. The CDR3 DNA follows: TGCAGTGCTAGAGAGATACTATTAGGCGGGAGCTACGAGCAGTACTTC. It codes for CSAREILLGGSYEQYF.

The J gene is TRBJ2-2, the V gene TRBV9, with D possibly being TRBD1 (6 bases). Trimming shortened V by 4 bases and J by 1 base, and 11 bases separated the two germline ends. The germline CDR1 and CDR2 sequences are SGDLS and YYNGEE. This CDR3 is 15 amino acids long. The CDR3 bases are TGTGCCAGCAGCCCACAGGGTGAGAACACCGGGGAGCTGTTTTTT. Translating gives CASSPQGENTGELFF.

This chain connects TRBV7-6 to TRBJ2-7, with a possible D match to TRBD2 (5 bases). CDR3 size: 16 residues. V was shortened by 6 bases and J by 6 bases, with 24 bases between the two germline ends. Germline-derived CDR1 and CDR2 are SGHVS and FNYEAQ. DNA for the CDR3: TGTGCCAGCAGAAAACGATCTTCTGACGGGGTGAGCGAGCAGTACTTC. The encoded protein is CASRKRSSDGVSEQYF.

This clonotype has just a few counts. The chain recombines TRBV9 with TRBJ2-1; D is unclear. Trimming pared 4 bases from V and 9 bases from J, leaving 11 bases between. The germline gives CDR1 SGDLS, CDR2 YYNGEE. The CDR3 covers 12 residues. Here the CDR3 DNA reads TGTGCCAGCAGCCCTTATGACGGTGAGCAGTTCTTC. This encodes CASSPYDGEQFF.

The chain uses TRBV7-2 and TRBJ2-2; no firm D call. Germline lookup yields CDR1 SGHTA and CDR2 FQGNSA. This CDR3 has 15 amino acids. V was cut by 2 bases and J by 3 bases, with 10 bases left in between. DNA of the CDR3: TGTGCCAGCAGCTTATCTGCAGCCGACACCGGGGAGCTGTTTTTT. Translating gives CASSLSAADTGELFF.

The chain recombines TRBV3-1 with TRBJ1-1; D is ambiguous. There are 12 residues in the CDR3. CDR1 and CDR2 (germline): LGHDT, YNNKEL (reference sequence). V lost 3 bases, J lost 5 bases, and 7 bases lay in between. CDR3 sequence (DNA): TGTGCCAGCAGCCAGTACGGGACTGAAGCTTTCTTT. Its protein is CASSQYGTEAFF.

The rearrangement links TRBV3-1 to TRBJ2-5; a weak D match, TRBD2 (6 bases). This CDR3 is built from 12 residues. Trimming took off 5 bases at V and 5 bases at J, with 9 bases between the two ends. Germline lookup yields CDR1 LGHDT and CDR2 YNNKEL (reference sequence). CDR3 residues: CASSGEVETQYF. In DNA form, the CDR3 reads TGTGCCAGCAGCGGGGAGGTGGAGACCCAGTACTTC.

There are many counts of this clonotype. The junction does not match germline at one end; this may be a read error. This chain links TRBV7-9 with TRBJ2-1, with 9 bases that match TRBD1. The CDR3 extends over 15 amino acids. Germline V gives CDR1 SEHNR, CDR2 FQNEAQ (reference sequence). The CDR3: CASSLEGQGGNEQFF. The DNA of the CDR3 is TGCGCCAGCAGCTTGGAGGGACAGGGAGGCAATGAGCAGTTCTTC.

This clonotype was recorded many times. CDR3 sequence reads: CASSLEASSLHF. The CDR3, as DNA: TGTGCCAGCAGCTTAGAGGCATCGTCCCTCCACTTT. The chain employs TRBV7-2 and TRBJ1-6; D gene unclear. V was pared by 1 base and J by 14 bases, with 9 bases between. Per germline, CDR1 SGHTA and CDR2 FQGNSA. The length of the CDR3 is 12 residues.

This clonotype was detected only a few times. The rearrangement uses TRBV18 and TRBJ1-3; D remains unclear. Trimming removed 3 bases at V and 0 bases at J, with 6 bases between. Germline CDR1 and CDR2: KGHSH and LQKENI. There are 14 residues in the CDR3. The CDR3 sequence: CASSPQSSGNTIYF. CDR3 in DNA: TGTGCCAGCTCACCCCAAAGCTCTGGAAACACCATATATTTT.

This clonotype has ten or more counts. The chain joins TRBV20-1 to TRBJ2-2, with 9 bases lining up with TRBD1. The CDR3 contains 15 residues. Losses at the gene ends were 5 bases for V and 5 bases for J; bases not matched to a gene: 9. Germline V gene sequence: CDR1 DFQATT, CDR2 SNEGSKA (reference sequence). CDR3 nucleotides: TGCAGTGCTGGGGGACAGGGAGCGAGGACCGGGGAGCTGTTTTTT. Protein product: CSAGGQGARTGELFF.

The CDR3 DNA follows: TGTGCCAGCAACCCCGATCGGCAGAGCACCGGGGAGCTGTTTTTT. Encoded protein: CASNPDRQSTGELFF. The V and J genes are TRBV2 and TRBJ2-2; D is uncertain. V gave up 7 bases and J gave up 4 bases, with 16 bases separating them. Germline V gene sequence: CDR1 SNHLY, CDR2 FYNNEI. This CDR3 has 15 amino acids. Drawing the rest from reference TRBV2 and TRBJ2-2, the complete variable domain is EPEVTQTPSHQVTQMGQEVILRCVPISNHLYFYWYRQILGQKVEFLVSFYNNEISEKSEIFDDQFSVERPDGSNFTLKIRSTKLEDSAMYFCASNPDRQSTGELFFGEGSRLTVL.

J is TRBJ2-3 and V is TRBV11-1; 7 bases align to TRBD2. V gave up 5 bases and J gave up 4 bases; unmatched junction bases: 18. CDR3 length: 18 amino acids. Germline V gene lookup returns CDR1 SGHAT and CDR2 FQDESV (reference sequence). The CDR3 nucleotides are TGTGCCAGCAGCAGCAATCTCGACTGGCGGGAGCGGGCAGATACGCAGTATTTT. Translated: CASSSNLDWRERADTQYF.

This clonotype was observed at least ten times. The gene calls are TRBV12-3 or TRBV12-4 and TRBJ2-3, with 7 positions matching TRBD1. V shed 5 bases and J 1 base; nucleotides not matched to a gene: 6. The CDR3 totals 15 residues. The CDR3 nucleotides are TGTGCCAGCAGTGGACAGGCCCTCCGCACAGATACGCAGTATTTT. It encodes CASSGQALRTDTQYF.

This clonotype was detected a few times. The chain is built from TRBV7-9 and TRBJ2-1, with 9 nucleotides matching TRBD1. V was pared by 8 bases and J by 2 bases, with 1 base of the junction left unmatched. The CDR3 is made up of 13 amino acids. Looked up from germline, CDR1 is SEHNR and CDR2 is FQNEAQ (reference sequence). CDR3 coding DNA: TGTGCCAGCGGGACAGGGACCTACAATGAGCAGTTCTTC. It is translated as CASGTGTYNEQFF.

The V and J genes are TRBV6-5 and TRBJ1-6; D call uncertain. V gave up 2 bases and J gave up 5 bases, with 16 bases separating them. Germline V CDR1 and CDR2: MNHEY, SVGAGI. This CDR3 has 17 amino acids. CDR3 sequence: CASSYGDWGENNSPLHF. The CDR3 nucleotides are TGTGCCAGCAGTTACGGGGATTGGGGAGAGAATAATTCACCCCTCCACTTT.

The rearrangement uses TRBV3-1 and TRBJ2-6; a possible D gene is TRBD2 (5 bases). Germline CDR1 and CDR2: LGHDT and YNNKEL (reference sequence). Trimming stripped 5 bases from V and 1 base from J, with 24 bases between. The CDR3 runs to 20 residues. The CDR3 sequence: CASSSIVPTAGRSGANVLTF. In DNA form, the CDR3 reads TGTGCCAGCAGCTCCATCGTTCCTACGGCGGGTAGGTCTGGGGCCAACGTCCTGACTTTC.

This clonotype was counted many times. The gene calls are TRBV6-5 and TRBJ2-1; 9 nucleotides match TRBD1. CDR1 and CDR2 (germline): MNHEY, SVGAGI. J lost 10 bases, V lost 5 bases, and 3 bases had no gene match. The CDR3 loop spans 12 amino acids. CDR3 amino acids: CASSTGQGEQFF. CDR3 sequence (DNA): TGTGCCAGCAGTACAGGACAGGGGGAGCAGTTCTTC.

The V call is TRBV20-1, the J call TRBJ2-7; TRBD1 agrees at 7 bases. CDR1 and CDR2 from the germline V gene are DFQATT and SNEGSKA (reference sequence). Losses at the gene ends were 0 bases for V and 5 bases for J; bases not matched to a gene: 13. The CDR3 totals 16 residues. CDR3 DNA sequence: TGCAGTGCTAGAGATCGACAGGGTACCGGGATCCACGAGCAGTACTTC. This sequence encodes CSARDRQGTGIHEQYF.

This clonotype was observed a handful of times. The CDR3 loop is CASSAGDSLNEQFF. The DNA for the CDR3 is TGTGCCAGCAGCGCCGGGGACAGCCTTAATGAGCAGTTCTTC. This chain connects TRBV9 to TRBJ2-1; 7 bases are a match to TRBD1. Germline assignment: CDR1 SGDLS and CDR2 YYNGEE. The CDR3 extends over 14 amino acids. The J segment lost 7 bases and the V segment lost 3 bases, leaving 7 bases of the junction unmatched.

Note on this clonotype: A read error is possible here, since a much larger clone lies one base away. This CDR3 is missing its conserved last phenylalanine or tryptophan, likely due to a read error. This chain joins TRBV4-2 and TRBJ1-1; no clear D gene. The V end lost 1 base, the J end lost 0 bases, and 3 bases lay between the germline ends. From germline, CDR1 is LGHNA and CDR2 YNFKEQ. This CDR3 is 13 amino acids long. CDR3 loop: CASSQAVNTEAFL. The CDR3, as DNA: TGTGCCAGCAGCCAAGCCGTGAACACTGAAGCTTTCTTG.

The sample holds a few counts of this clonotype. The J gene is TRBJ2-4, the V gene TRBV11-2, with 11 positions matching TRBD2. The V gene's germline CDR1 is SGHAT and CDR2 FQNNGV. The CDR3 is 21 amino acids. The J segment lost 1 base and the V segment lost 0 bases, leaving 14 bases of the junction unmatched. The CDR3 loop reads CASSLDGGGLAGGGAKNIQYF. The CDR3 DNA reads TGTGCCAGCAGCTTAGACGGTGGTGGGCTAGCGGGAGGAGGGGCCAAAAACATTCAGTACTTC.